Shown below are 8 T cell receptor beta chains from a single sample sequenced in a study of cytomegalovirus exposure and HLA in healthy donors. Some clones are missing from TCRdb's copy, which holds only in-frame ones; the method was immunoSEQ multiplex PCR. This table holds 95,000 to 150,000 clones, around 94% found once. The material sequenced was PBMCs. The source of these receptors is a woman aged 18-29 years in good health and CMV-seronegative.

The V call is TRBV6-1, the J call TRBJ2-7; D is possibly TRBD1 (6 bases). Germline V lookup: CDR1 MNHNS, CDR2 SASEGT. Trimming removed 7 bases from V and 7 bases from J, with 17 bases in between. The CDR3 extends over 13 amino acids. For the CDR3, the DNA is TGTGCCAGCATCCTTTGGGGGCGGGTTGAGCAGTACTTC. Protein: CASILWGRVEQYF.

The count of this clone is one. At the DNA level, this CDR3 is encoded by other sequences in the same sample as well. The CDR3 region has the DNA TGCGCCAGCAGCTGGGGGCTAGCGGGGGTCAATGAGCAGTTCTTC. Translated: CASSWGLAGVNEQFF. V usage is TRBV5-1 and J usage is TRBJ2-1, with TRBD2 identical over 10 bases. The V gene end was trimmed by 3 bases and the J gene end by 6 bases; junction bases not matched to a gene: 6. The CDR3 has 15 residues. The germline V gene has CDR1 SGHRS and CDR2 YFSETQ.

The V and J genes are TRBV5-1 and TRBJ2-7; possible D gene TRBD2, 6 bases. The CDR3 is 14 residues long. Germline CDR1 and CDR2: SGHRS and YFSETQ. V was cut by 3 bases and J by 0 bases, with 10 bases left in between. CDR3 sequence: CASSWASASYEQYF. The CDR3 DNA reads TGCGCCAGCAGCTGGGCTAGCGCCTCCTACGAGCAGTACTTC.

The rearrangement joins TRBV6-5 to TRBJ2-1; D is possibly TRBD2 (6 bases). In germline, CDR1 is MNHEY, CDR2 SVGAGI. Trimming left V 0 bases short and J 4 bases short, with 13 bases between. CDR3 length equals 16 residues. The CDR3 nucleotides are TGTGCCAGCAGTTACTCAGGAGGGTTTGGTTACAATGAGCAGTTCTTC. Protein product: CASSYSGGFGYNEQFF.

The chain joins TRBV29-1 to TRBJ1-2; TRBD1 matches at 8 bases. Trimming took 7 bases from V and 6 from J; bases not matched to a gene: 7. CDR1 and CDR2 (germline): SQVTM, ANQGSEA. The CDR3 has 12 amino acids. The CDR3 here is CSAQTGADGYTF. The DNA of the CDR3 is TGCAGCGCCCAGACAGGGGCGGATGGCTACACCTTC.

For the CDR3, the DNA is TGTGCCACCCAGCAAGGACAGCAGAACACTGAAGCTTTCTTT. Translating it yields CATQQGQQNTEAFF. The chain combines TRBV19 with TRBJ1-1; possible D gene TRBD1, 6 bases. Trimming took 10 bases from V and 1 from J, leaving 16 bases between them. The CDR3 consists of 14 residues. Germline lookup yields CDR1 LNHDA and CDR2 SQIVND (reference sequence).

The CDR3 DNA sequence: TGCGCCAGCAGCATGGATCTACTGACTAGCTATACGCAGTATTTT. Protein product: CASSMDLLTSYTQYF. The chain combines TRBV5-1 with TRBJ2-3, with TRBD2 matching over 7 bases. The CDR3 sequence is 15 residues long. V shed 4 bases, J shed 7 bases, and the junction held 12 bases outside the gene matches. Looked up from germline, CDR1 is SGHRS and CDR2 is YFSETQ.

The chain employs TRBV7-6 and TRBJ2-7, with a tentative D call TRBD2 (6 bases). Trimming stripped 4 bases from V and 5 bases from J, with 15 bases between. Germline lookup yields CDR1 SGHVS and CDR2 FNYEAQ. This CDR3 contains 14 residues. CDR3: CASSSYGTGHEQYF. The DNA of the CDR3 is TGTGCCAGCAGCTCATACGGGACTGGCCACGAGCAGTACTTC. Full variable domain (missing parts from reference TRBV7-6 and TRBJ2-7): GAGVSQSPRYKVTKRGQDVALRCDPISGHVSLYWYRQALGQGPEFLTYFNYEAQQDKSGLPNDRFSAERPEGSISTLTIQRTEQRDSAMYRCASSSYGTGHEQYFGPGTRLTVT.